This TCR beta chain derives from a study of blood T cell repertoires in COVID-19. Study-wide context: From the United States, Italy and Spain came samples of acute and convalescent COVID-19. The cDNA or gDNA used as material had been derived from T cells, B-cell-depleted T cells, or PBMCs.

The V end lost 4 bases, the J end lost 3 bases, and 13 bases lay between the germline ends. This CDR3 is built from 15 residues. The V gene's germline CDR1 is MDHEN and CDR2 SYDVKM. Per the study methods: Counts of nucleated cells, estimated from reference gene primer amplification, were obtained. TCRdb keeps only in-frame clones here, not all; method: immunoSEQ multiplex PCR. The V and J calls and clone size were taken over from that table, and D and trimming were inferred from the DNA. This sample has some 8,000 clones; 84% occur once, and the top ten carry around 20%. The source material was peripheral blood. The chain links TRBV28 to TRBJ2-1; D possibly corresponds to TRBD1 (6 bases). The TCR sequence derives from a human donor with active COVID-19. The donor label of this sample is uncertain. The CDR3 loop reads CASSYTGTIYNEQFF. The CDR3 DNA reads as TGTGCCAGCAGTTATACAGGGACGATCTACAATGAGCAGTTCTTC. Filled out from reference TRBV28 and TRBJ2-1, the complete variable domain reads DVKVTQSSRYLVKRTGEKVFLECVQDMDHENMFWYRQDPGLGLRLIYFSYDVKMKEKGDIPEGYSVSREKKERFSLILESASTNQTSMYLCASSYTGTIYNEQFFGPGTRLTVL.